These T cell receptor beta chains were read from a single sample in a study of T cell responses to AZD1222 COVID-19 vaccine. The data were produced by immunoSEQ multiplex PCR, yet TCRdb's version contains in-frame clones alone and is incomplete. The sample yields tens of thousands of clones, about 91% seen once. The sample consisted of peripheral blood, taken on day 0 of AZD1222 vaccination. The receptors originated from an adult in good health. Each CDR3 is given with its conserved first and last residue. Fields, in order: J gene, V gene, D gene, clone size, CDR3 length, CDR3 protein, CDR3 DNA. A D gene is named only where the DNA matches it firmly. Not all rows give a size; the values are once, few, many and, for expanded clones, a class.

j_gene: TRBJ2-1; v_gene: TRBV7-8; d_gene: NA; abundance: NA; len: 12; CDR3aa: CASSLGLDDQFF; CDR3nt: TGTGCCAGCAGCTTAGGGCTAGATGATCAGTTCTTC
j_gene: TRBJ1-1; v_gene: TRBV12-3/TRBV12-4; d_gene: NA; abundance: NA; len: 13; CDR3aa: CASSLQTNTEAFF; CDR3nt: TGTGCCAGCAGTTTACAGACAAACACTGAAGCTTTCTTT
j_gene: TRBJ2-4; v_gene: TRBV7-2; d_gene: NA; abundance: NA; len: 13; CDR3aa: CASSPSAGYIQYF; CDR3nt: TGTGCCAGCAGCCCCTCGGCGGGATACATTCAGTACTTC
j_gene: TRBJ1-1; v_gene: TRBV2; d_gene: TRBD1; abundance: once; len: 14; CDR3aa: CASSSTGMNTEAFF; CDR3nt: TGTGCCAGCTCCTCGACAGGGATGAACACTGAAGCTTTCTTT
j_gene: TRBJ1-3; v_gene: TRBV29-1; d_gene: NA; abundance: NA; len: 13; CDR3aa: CSVVENSGNTIYF; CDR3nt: TGCAGCGTCGTGGAAAACTCTGGAAACACCATATATTTT
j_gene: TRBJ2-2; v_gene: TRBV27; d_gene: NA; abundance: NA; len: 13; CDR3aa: CASSFPATGELFF; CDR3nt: TGTGCCAGCAGCTTCCCAGCCACCGGGGAGCTGTTTTTT
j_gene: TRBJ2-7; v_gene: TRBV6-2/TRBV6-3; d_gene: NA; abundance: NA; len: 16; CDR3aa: CAGSHNSGRYYDEQYF; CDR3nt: TGTGCCGGCAGTCATAATTCCGGACGGTACTACGACGAGCAGTACTTC
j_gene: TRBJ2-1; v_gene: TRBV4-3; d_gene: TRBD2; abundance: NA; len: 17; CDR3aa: CASSQDASGTRLNEQFF; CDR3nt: TGCGCCAGCAGCCAAGATGCATCCGGGACTAGACTGAATGAGCAGTTCTTC
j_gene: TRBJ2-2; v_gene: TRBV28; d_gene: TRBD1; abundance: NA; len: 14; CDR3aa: CASSLPGGTGELFF; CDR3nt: TGTGCCAGCAGTTTACCAGGGGGCACCGGGGAGCTGTTTTTT
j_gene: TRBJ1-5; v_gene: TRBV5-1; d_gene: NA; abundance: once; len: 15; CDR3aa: CASSLEGNSNQPQHF; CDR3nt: TGCGCCAGCAGCTTGGAGGGCAACAGCAATCAGCCCCAGCATTTT
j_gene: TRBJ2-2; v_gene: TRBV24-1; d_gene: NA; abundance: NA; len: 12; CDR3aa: CATSAPAGELFF; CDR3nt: TGTGCCACCAGTGCACCGGCCGGGGAGCTGTTTTTT
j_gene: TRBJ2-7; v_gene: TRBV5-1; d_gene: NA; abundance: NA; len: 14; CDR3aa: CASSLGIPGREQYF; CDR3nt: TGCGCCAGCAGCTTGGGAATCCCGGGAAGAGAGCAGTACTTC
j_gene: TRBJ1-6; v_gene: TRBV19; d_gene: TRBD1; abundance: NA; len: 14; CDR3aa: CASSTDRVYSPLHF; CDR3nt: TGTGCCAGTAGTACCGACAGGGTTTACTCACCCCTCCACTTT
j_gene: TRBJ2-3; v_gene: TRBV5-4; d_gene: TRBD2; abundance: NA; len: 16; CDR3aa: CASSPLAGGLPDTQYF; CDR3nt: TGTGCCAGCAGCCCGTTAGCGGGAGGGCTGCCAGATACGCAGTATTTT
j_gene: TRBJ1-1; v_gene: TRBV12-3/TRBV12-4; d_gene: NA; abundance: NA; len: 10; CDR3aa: CASSRIEAFF; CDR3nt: TGTGCCAGCAGTAGAATCGAAGCTTTCTTT
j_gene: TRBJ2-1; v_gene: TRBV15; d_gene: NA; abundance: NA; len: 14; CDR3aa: CATMRGSSYNEQFF; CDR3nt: TGTGCCACCATGAGGGGGAGCTCCTACAATGAGCAGTTCTTC
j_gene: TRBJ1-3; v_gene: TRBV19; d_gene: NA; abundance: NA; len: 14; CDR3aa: CASSLGLSRDTIYF; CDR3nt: TGTGCCAGTAGTCTGGGACTGTCCAGAGACACCATATATTTT
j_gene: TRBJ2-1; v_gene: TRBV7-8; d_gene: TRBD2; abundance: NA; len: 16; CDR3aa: CASSPSPSGRFDEQFF; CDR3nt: TGTGCCAGCAGCCCCTCCCCCAGCGGGAGGTTCGATGAGCAGTTCTTC
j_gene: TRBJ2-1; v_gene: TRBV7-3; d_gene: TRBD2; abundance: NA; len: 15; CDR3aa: CASRHRGLAGDEQFF; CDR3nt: TGTGCCAGCAGGCACCGTGGACTAGCGGGGGATGAGCAGTTCTTC
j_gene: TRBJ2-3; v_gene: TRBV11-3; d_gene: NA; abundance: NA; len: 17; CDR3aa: CASSLDWSGAGTDTQYF; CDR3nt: TGTGCCAGCAGCTTAGATTGGTCGGGGGCCGGCACAGATACGCAGTATTTT
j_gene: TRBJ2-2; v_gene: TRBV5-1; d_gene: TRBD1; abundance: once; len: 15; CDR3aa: CASSPGDRGAGELFF; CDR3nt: TGCGCCAGCAGCCCCGGGGACAGGGGGGCCGGGGAGCTGTTTTTT
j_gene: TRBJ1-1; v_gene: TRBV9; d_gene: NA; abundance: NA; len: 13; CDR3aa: CASSFGQNTEAFF; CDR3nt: TGTGCCAGCAGCTTCGGACAGAACACTGAAGCTTTCTTT
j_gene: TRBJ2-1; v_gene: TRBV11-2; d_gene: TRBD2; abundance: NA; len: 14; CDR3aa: CASSFSTSPNEQFF; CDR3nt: TGTGCCAGCAGCTTTTCGACTAGCCCCAATGAGCAGTTCTTC
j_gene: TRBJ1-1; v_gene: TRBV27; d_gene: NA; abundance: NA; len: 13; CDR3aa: CASSLSMNTEAFF; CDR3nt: TGTGCCAGCAGTTTGTCAATGAACACTGAAGCTTTCTTT
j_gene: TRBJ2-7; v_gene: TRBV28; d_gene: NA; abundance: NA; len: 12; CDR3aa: CASREFSYEQYF; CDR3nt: TGTGCCAGCAGGGAGTTTTCCTACGAGCAGTACTTC
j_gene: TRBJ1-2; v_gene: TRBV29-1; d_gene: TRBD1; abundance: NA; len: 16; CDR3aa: CSVESDRAPLNYGYTF; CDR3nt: TGCAGCGTTGAGTCGGACAGGGCTCCTCTTAACTATGGCTACACCTTC
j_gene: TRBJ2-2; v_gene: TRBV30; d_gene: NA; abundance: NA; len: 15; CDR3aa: CAWSEAFLTAGELFF; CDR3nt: TGTGCCTGGAGTGAGGCCTTCCTTACGGCCGGGGAGCTGTTTTTT
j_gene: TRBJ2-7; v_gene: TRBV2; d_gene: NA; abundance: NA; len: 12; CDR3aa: CASSGQPYEQYF; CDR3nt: TGTGCCAGCAGCGGACAGCCTTACGAGCAGTACTTC
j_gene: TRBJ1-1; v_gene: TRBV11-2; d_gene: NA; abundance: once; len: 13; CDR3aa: CASLGRRGTEAFF; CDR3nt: TGTGCCAGCCTGGGGAGAAGGGGCACTGAAGCTTTCTTT
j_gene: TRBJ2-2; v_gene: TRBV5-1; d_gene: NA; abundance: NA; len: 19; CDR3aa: CASNRLPDGLGANTGELFF; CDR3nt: TGCGCCAGCAACCGACTTCCAGACGGACTGGGCGCGAACACCGGGGAGCTGTTTTTT
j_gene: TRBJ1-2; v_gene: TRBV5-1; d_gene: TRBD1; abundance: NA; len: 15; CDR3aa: CASSLEPGQGYGYTF; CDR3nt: TGCGCCAGCAGCTTGGAGCCGGGACAGGGGTATGGCTACACCTTC
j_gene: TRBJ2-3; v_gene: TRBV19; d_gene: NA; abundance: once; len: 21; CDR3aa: CASSIGVARDSTWSGTDTQYF; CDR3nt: TGTGCCAGTAGTATAGGTGTAGCTCGGGACTCGACATGGTCCGGGACAGATACGCAGTATTTT
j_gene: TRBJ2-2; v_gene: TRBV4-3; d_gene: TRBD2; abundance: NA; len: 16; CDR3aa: CASSQDIAGGTGELFF; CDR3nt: TGCGCCAGCAGCCAAGATATCGCGGGAGGAACCGGGGAGCTGTTTTTT
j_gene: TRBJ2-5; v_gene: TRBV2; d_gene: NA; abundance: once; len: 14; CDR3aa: CASSEEGWRETQYF; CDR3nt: TGTGCCAGCAGTGAAGAGGGTTGGAGAGAGACCCAGTACTTC
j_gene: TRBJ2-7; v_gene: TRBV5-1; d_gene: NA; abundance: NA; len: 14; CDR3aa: CASSLARLSYEQYF; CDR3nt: TGCGCCAGCAGCTTGGCAAGGTTATCCTACGAGCAGTACTTC
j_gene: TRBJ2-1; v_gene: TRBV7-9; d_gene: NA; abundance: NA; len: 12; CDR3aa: CASSPPRHEQFF; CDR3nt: TGTGCCAGCAGCCCCCCTCGCCATGAGCAGTTCTTC
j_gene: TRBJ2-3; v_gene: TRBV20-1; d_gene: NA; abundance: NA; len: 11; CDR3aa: CSARWAGTQYF; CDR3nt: TGCAGTGCTAGGTGGGCAGGTACGCAGTATTTT
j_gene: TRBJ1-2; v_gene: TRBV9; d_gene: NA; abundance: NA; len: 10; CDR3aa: CASSGSGYTF; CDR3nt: TGTGCCAGCAGCGGGAGTGGCTACACCTTC
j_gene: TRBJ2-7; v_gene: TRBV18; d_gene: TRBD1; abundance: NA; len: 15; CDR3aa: CASSPQTGGEVEQYF; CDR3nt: TGTGCCAGCTCACCGCAAACAGGGGGTGAGGTCGAGCAGTACTTC
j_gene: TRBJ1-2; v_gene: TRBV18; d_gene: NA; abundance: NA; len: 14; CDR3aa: CASSPLTDAYGYTF; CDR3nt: TGTGCCAGCTCACCCCTGACGGACGCTTATGGCTACACCTTC
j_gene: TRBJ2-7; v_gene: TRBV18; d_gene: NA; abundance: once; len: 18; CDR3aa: CASSPRGRGSPGLDEQYF; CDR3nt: TGTGCCAGCTCACCAAGAGGCAGGGGATCCCCAGGGTTGGACGAGCAGTACTTC
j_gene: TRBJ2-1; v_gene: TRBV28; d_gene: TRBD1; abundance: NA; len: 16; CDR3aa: CASSPPGQGAHNEQFF; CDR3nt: TGTGCCAGCAGTCCACCGGGACAGGGGGCTCATAATGAGCAGTTCTTC
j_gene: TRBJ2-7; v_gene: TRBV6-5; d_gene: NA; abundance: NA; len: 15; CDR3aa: CASSYGSQADYEQYF; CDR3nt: TGTGCCAGCAGTTACGGGAGCCAGGCTGACTACGAGCAGTACTTC
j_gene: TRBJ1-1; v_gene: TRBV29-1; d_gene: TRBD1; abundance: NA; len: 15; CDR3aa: CSVPGTGGRDTEAFF; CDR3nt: TGCAGCGTTCCAGGGACAGGGGGCCGGGACACTGAAGCTTTCTTT
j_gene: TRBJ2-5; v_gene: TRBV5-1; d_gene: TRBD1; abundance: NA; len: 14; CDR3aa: CASSQGQGWETQYF; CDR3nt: TGCGCCAGCAGCCAAGGACAGGGGTGGGAGACCCAGTACTTC
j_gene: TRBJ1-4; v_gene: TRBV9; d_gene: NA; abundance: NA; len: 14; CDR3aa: CASSVGVGQEKLFF; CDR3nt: TGTGCCAGCAGCGTAGGGGTAGGGCAAGAAAAACTGTTTTTT
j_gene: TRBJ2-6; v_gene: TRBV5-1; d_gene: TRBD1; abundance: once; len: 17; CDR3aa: CASEPTGDFAGANVLTF; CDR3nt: TGCGCCAGCGAACCGACAGGGGACTTTGCTGGGGCCAACGTCCTGACTTTC
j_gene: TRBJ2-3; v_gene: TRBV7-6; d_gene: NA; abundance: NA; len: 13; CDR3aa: CASSLLGKDTQYF; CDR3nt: TGTGCCAGCAGCTTACTCGGGAAAGATACGCAGTATTTT
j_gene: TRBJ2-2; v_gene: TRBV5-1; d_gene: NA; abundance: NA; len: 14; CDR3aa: CASSAGLYTGELFF; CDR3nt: TGCGCCAGCAGCGCCGGACTTTACACCGGGGAGCTGTTTTTT
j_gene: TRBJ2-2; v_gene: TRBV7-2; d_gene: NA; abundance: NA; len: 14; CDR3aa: CACYHRANTGELFF; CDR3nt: TGTGCCTGCTACCACAGGGCGAACACCGGGGAGCTGTTTTTT
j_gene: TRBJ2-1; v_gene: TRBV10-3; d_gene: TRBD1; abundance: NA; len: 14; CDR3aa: CAISEGTGPNEQFF; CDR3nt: TGTGCCATCAGTGAGGGGACAGGGCCCAATGAGCAGTTCTTC
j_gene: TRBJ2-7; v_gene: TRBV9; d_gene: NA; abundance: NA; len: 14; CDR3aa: CASSVVDSSYEQYF; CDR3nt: TGTGCCAGCAGCGTAGTGGACAGCTCCTACGAGCAGTACTTC
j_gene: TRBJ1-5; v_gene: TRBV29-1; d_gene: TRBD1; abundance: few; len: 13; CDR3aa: CSVHQGEGQPQHF; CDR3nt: TGCAGCGTTCATCAGGGGGAAGGTCAGCCCCAGCATTTT
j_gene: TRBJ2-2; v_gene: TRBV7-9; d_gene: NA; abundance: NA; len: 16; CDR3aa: CASSLAGGTNTGELFF; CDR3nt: TGTGCCAGCAGCTTAGCGGGCGGGACCAACACCGGGGAGCTGTTTTTT
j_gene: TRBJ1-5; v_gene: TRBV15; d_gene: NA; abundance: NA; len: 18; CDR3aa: CATSRGVRRSDSNQPQHF; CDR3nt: TGTGCCACCAGCAGAGGCGTTAGACGGAGCGATAGCAATCAGCCCCAGCATTTT
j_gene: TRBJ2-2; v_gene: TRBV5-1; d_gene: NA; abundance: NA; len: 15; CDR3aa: CASSMLAIDTGELFF; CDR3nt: TGCGCCAGCAGCATGCTAGCGATCGACACCGGGGAGCTGTTTTTT
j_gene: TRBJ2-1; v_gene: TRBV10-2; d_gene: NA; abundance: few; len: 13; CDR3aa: CASGDFLDNEQFF; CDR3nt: TGCGCCAGCGGGGACTTCCTTGACAATGAGCAGTTCTTC
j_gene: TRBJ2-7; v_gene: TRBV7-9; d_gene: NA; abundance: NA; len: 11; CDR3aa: CASSSLAEQYF; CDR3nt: TGTGCCAGCTCCTCTCTAGCGGAGCAGTACTTC